This TCR beta chain appears in the sequencing data of a study of control samples from healthy donors and cancer patients. The CDR3 consists of 13 residues. V dropped 5 bases and J dropped 1 base, with 12 bases sitting between them. CDR1 is SQVTM and CDR2 is ANQGSEA in the germline V gene. Profiling relied on immunoSEQ multiplex PCR, and the TCRdb table lists in-frame clones only, not all of them. The profile shows fewer than 250,000 clones, about 90% of them singletons. This TCR derives from a man aged 25 to 40 in good health. The material sequenced was blood. J is TRBJ2-7 and V is TRBV29-1; D is tentatively TRBD1 or TRBD2 (5 bases each). The DNA of the CDR3 is TGCAGCGTTACCAAGAGGGGTTCCTACGAGCAGTACTTC. It specifies CSVTKRGSYEQYF.